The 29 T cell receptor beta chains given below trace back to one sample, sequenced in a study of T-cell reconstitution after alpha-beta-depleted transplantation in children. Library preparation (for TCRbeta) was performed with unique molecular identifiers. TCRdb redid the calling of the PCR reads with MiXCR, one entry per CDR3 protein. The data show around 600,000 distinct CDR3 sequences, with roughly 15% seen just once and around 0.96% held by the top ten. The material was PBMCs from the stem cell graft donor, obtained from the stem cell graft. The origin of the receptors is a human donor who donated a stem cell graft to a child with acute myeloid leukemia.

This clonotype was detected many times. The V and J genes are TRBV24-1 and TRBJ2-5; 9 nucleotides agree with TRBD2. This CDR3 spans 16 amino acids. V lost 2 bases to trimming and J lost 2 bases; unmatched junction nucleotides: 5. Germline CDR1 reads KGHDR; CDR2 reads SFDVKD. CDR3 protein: CATSDSIAGDQETQYF. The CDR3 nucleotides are TGTGCCACCAGTGATTCGATAGCGGGGGATCAAGAGACCCAGTACTTC.

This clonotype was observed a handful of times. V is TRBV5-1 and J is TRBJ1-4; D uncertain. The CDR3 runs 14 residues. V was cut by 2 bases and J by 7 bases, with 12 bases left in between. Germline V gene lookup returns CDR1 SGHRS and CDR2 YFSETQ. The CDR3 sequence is CASSFPDGGEKLFF. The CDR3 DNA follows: TGCGCCAGCAGCTTCCCGGACGGCGGTGAAAAACTGTTTTTT. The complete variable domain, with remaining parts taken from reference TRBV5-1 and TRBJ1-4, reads KAGVTQTPRYLIKTRGQQVTLSCSPISGHRSVSWYQQTPGQGLQFLFEYFSETQRNKGNFPGRFSGRQFSNSRSEMNVSTLELGDSALYLCASSFPDGGEKLFFGSGTQLSVL.

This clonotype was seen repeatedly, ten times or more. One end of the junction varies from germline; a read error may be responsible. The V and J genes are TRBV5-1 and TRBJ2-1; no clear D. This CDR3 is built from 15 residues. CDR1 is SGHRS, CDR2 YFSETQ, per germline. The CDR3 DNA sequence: TGTGCCAGCAGCTTAGGCACTGGTACGTACAATGAGCAGTTCTTC. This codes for CASSLGTGTYNEQFF.

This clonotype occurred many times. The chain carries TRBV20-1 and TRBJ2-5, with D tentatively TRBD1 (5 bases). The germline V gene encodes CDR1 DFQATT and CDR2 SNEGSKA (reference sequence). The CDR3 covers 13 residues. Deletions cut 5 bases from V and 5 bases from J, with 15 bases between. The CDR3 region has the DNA TGCAGTGCTTCACAGGTCCTCGGGGAGACCCAGTACTTC. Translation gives CSASQVLGETQYF.

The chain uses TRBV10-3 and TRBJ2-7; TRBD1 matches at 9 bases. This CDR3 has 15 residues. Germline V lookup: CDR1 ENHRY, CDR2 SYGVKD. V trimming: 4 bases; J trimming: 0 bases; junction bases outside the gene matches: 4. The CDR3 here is CAISASTGGSYEQYF. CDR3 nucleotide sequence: TGTGCCATCAGTGCATCGACAGGGGGCTCCTACGAGCAGTACTTC.

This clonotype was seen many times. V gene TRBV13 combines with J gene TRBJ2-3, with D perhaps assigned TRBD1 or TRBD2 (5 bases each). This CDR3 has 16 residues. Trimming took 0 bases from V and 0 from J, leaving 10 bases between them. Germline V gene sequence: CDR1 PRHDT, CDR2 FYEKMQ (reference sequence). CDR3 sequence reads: CASSLGWGRSTDTQYF. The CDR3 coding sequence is TGTGCCAGCAGCTTAGGATGGGGGAGAAGCACAGATACGCAGTATTTT.

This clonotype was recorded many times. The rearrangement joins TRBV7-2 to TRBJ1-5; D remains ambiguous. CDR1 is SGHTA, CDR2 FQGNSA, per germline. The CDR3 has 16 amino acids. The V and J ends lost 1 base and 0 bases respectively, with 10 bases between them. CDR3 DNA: TGTGCCAGCAGCTTAGATTTGGCGGTTAGCAATCAGCCCCAGCATTTT. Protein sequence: CASSLDLAVSNQPQHF.

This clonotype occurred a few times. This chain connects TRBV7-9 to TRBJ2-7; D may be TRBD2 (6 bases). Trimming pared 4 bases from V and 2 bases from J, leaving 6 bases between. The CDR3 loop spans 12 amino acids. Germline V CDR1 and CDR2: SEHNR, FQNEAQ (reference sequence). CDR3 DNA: TGTGCCAGCAGCTCTAGCGCCTACGAGCAGTACGTC. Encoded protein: CASSSSAYEQYV.

CDR3 DNA: TGTGCCAGCAGCGGTAGGGGCTTGGGAAACAATGAGCAGTTCTTC. Translating gives CASSGRGLGNNEQFF. This chain uses TRBV11-2 with TRBJ2-1, with TRBD1 as a possible D gene (5 bases). Trimming took off 5 bases at V and 5 bases at J, with 16 bases between the two ends. The germline V gene encodes CDR1 SGHAT and CDR2 FQNNGV. The CDR3 covers 15 residues. The full variable domain, with the rest looked up from reference TRBV11-2 and TRBJ2-1, is EAGVAQSPRYKIIEKRQSVAFWCNPISGHATLYWYQQILGQGPKLLIQFQNNGVVDDSQLPKDRFSAERLKGVDSTLKIQPAKLEDSAVYLCASSGRGLGNNEQFFGPGTRLTVL.

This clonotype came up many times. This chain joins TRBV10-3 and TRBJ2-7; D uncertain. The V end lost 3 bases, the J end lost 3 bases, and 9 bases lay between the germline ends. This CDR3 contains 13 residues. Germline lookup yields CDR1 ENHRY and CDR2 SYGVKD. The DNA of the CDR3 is TGTGCCATCAGTGAACTCCTCCGCTACGAGCAGTACTTC. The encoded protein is CAISELLRYEQYF.

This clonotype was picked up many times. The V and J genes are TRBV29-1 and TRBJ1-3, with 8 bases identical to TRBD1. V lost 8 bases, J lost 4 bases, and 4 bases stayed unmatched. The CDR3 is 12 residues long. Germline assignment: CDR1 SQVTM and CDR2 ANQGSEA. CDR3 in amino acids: CSTRDRGNTIYF. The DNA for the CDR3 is TGCAGCACTAGGGACAGGGGAAACACCATATATTTT.

Here the CDR3 DNA reads TGTGCCACCACAGGGAAAGATACGCAGTATTTT. Translated: CATTGKDTQYF. V usage is TRBV12-3 or TRBV12-4 and J usage is TRBJ2-3; D is possibly TRBD1 (6 bases). The CDR3 spans 11 residues. V was clipped by 10 bases and J by 5 bases, with 10 bases between them.

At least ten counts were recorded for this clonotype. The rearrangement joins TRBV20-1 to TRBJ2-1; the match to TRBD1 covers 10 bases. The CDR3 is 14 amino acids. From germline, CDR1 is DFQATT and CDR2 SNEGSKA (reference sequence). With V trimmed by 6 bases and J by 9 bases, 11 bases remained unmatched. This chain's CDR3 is CSATTGTGDGEQFF. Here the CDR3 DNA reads TGCAGTGCCACAACCGGGACAGGGGATGGTGAGCAGTTCTTC.

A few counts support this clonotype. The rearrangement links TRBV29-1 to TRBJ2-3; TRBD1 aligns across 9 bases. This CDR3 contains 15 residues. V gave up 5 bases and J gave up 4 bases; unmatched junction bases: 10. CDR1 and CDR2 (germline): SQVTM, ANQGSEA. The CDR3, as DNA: TGCAGCGTTAAACAGACAGGGGGAGGGCCAGATACGCAGTATTTT. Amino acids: CSVKQTGGGPDTQYF.

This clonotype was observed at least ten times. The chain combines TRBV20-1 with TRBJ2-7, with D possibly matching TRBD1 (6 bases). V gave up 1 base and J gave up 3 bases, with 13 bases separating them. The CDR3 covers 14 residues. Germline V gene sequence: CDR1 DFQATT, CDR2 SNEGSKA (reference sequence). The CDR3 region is CSARVKTGIYEQYV. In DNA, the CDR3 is TGCAGTGCTAGAGTCAAAACAGGGATCTACGAGCAGTACGTC.

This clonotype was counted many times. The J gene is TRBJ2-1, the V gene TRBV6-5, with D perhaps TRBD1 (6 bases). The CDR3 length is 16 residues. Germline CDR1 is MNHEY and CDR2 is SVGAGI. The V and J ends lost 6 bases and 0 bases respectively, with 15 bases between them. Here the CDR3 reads CASSRTVASSYNEQFF. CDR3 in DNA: TGTGCCAGCAGCCGGACAGTCGCGAGCTCCTACAATGAGCAGTTCTTC.

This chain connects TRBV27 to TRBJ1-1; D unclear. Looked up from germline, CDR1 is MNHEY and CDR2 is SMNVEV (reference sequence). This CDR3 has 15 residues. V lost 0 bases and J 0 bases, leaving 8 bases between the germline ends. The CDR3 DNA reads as TGTGCCAGCAGTTTATCAGGCGGGCTGAACACTGAAGCTTTCTTT. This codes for CASSLSGGLNTEAFF.

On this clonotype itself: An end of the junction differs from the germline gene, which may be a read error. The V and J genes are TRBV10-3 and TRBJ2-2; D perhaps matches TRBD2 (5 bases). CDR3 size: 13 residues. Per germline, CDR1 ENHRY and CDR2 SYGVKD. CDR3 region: CAIPPGNSGELFF. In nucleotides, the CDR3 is TGTGCCATCCCCCCCGGGAACTCCGGGGAGCTGTTTTTT.

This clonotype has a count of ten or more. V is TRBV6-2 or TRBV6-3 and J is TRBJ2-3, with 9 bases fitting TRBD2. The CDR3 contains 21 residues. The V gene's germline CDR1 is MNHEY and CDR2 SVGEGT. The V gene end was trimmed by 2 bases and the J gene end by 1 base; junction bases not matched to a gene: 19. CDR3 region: CASSYPRLTSGRSYGTDTQYF. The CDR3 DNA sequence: TGTGCCAGCAGTTACCCTCGACTGACTAGCGGCCGATCCTACGGCACAGATACGCAGTATTTT.

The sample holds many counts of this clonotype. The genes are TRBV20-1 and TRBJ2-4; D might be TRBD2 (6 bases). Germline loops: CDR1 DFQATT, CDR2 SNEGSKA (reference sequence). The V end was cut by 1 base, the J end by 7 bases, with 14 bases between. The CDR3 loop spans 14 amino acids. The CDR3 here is CSARGSGRGNIQYF. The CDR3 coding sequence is TGCAGTGCTAGAGGGTCAGGACGGGGGAACATTCAGTACTTC.

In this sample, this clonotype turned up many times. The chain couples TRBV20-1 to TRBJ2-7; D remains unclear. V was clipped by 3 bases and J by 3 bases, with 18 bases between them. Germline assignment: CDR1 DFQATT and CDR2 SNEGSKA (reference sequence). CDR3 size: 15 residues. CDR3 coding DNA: TGCAGTGCTAGGGCCCTGAAGCTTAACCACTACGAGCAGTACTTC. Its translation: CSARALKLNHYEQYF.

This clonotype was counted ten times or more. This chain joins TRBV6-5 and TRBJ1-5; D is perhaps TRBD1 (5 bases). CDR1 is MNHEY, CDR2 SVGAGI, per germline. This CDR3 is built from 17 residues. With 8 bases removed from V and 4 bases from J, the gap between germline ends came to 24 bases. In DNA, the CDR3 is TGTGCCAGCCGCCCTACATTTGGGACGTACTCGAATCAGCCCCAGCATTTT. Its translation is CASRPTFGTYSNQPQHF.

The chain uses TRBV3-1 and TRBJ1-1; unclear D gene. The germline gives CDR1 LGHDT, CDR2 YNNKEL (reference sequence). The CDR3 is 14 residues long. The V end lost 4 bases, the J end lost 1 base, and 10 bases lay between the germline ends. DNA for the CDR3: TGTGCCAGCAGCCCCAGGACGAGGAACACTGAAGCTTTCTTT. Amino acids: CASSPRTRNTEAFF.

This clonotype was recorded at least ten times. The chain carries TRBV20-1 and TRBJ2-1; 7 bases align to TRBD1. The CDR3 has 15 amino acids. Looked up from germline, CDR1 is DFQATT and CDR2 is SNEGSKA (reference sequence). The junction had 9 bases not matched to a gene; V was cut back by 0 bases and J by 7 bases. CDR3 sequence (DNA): TGCAGTGCTAGAGATCCGCGACAGGGAAGGAATGAGCAGTTCTTC. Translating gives CSARDPRQGRNEQFF.

The CDR3 loop is CASSLVADYNEQFF. As DNA, the CDR3 is TGCGCCAGCAGCTTGGTCGCCGATTACAATGAGCAGTTCTTC. V usage is TRBV5-1 and J usage is TRBJ2-1; D is unresolved. Germline CDR1 SGHRS, CDR2 YFSETQ. The CDR3 is 14 residues long. V shed 0 bases and J shed 4 bases, with 8 bases lying between them.

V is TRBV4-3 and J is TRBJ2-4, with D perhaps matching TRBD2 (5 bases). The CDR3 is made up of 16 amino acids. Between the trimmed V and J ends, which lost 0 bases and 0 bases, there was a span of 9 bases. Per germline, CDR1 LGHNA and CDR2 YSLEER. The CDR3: CASSQDTGVAKNIQYF. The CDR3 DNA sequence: TGCGCCAGCAGCCAAGATACCGGGGTAGCCAAAAACATTCAGTACTTC.

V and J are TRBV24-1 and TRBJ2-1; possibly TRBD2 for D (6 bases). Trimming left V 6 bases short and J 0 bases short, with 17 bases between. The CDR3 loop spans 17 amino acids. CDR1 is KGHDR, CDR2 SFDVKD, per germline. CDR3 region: CATSLRGGTGSYNEQFF. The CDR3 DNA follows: TGTGCCACCAGTCTTAGAGGAGGGACGGGCTCCTACAATGAGCAGTTCTTC.

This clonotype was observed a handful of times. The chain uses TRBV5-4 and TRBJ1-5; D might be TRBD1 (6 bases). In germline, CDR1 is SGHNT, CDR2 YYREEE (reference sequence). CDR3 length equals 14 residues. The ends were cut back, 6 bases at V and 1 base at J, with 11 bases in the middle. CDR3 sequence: CASTQQGSNQPQHF. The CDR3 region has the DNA TGTGCCAGCACCCAACAGGGCAGCAATCAGCCCCAGCATTTT.

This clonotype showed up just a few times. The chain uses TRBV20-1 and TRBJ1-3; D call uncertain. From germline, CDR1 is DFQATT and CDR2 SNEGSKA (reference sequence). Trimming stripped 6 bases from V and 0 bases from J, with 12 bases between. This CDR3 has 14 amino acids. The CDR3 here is CSASWGVSGNTIYF. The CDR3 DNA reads TGCAGTGCCAGTTGGGGAGTCTCTGGAAACACCATATATTTT.